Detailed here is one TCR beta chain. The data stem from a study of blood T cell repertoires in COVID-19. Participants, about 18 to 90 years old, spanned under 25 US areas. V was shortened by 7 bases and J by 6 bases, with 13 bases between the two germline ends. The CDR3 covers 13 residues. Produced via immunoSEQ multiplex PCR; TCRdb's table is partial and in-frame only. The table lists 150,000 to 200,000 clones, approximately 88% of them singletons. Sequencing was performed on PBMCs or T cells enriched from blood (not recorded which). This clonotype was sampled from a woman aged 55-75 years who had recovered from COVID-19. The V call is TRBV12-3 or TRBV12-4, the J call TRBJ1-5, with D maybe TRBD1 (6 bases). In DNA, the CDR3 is TGTGCCAGCATATCGGGGGGCGGTCAGCCCCAGCATTTT. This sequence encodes CASISGGGQPQHF.